The following is a TCR beta chain sequence with its context. This entry comes from a study of blood T cell repertoires in COVID-19. V lost 6 bases and J lost 2, with 16 bases in between. This CDR3 spans 15 amino acids. CDR1 is SNHLY, CDR2 FYNNEI, per germline. TCRdb's table, derived via immunoSEQ multiplex PCR, lists solely in-frame clones and lacks some. This sample has approximately 120,000 clones, with approximately 74% found just once. This chain connects TRBV2 to TRBJ1-2; tentative D call: TRBD1 (5 bases). This clonotype originated in a man between 60 and 75 years old with acute or convalescent COVID-19. Material: peripheral blood. The CDR3, as DNA: TGTGCCAGCAGAGTCATCCCCGGGGGAAACTATGGCTACACCTTC. Its translation is CASRVIPGGNYGYTF.